The 22 T cell receptor beta chains listed next were all sequenced from one sample in a study of blood T cell repertoires in COVID-19. Profiling relied on immunoSEQ multiplex PCR, and the TCRdb table lists in-frame clones only, not all of them. The repertoire has roughly 50,000 clones, over 75% of them found once; the top ten carry roughly an eighth. Sequencing was done on a sample of peripheral blood. The receptors derive from a woman aged 55-69 years with active COVID-19.

The V and J genes are TRBV5-1 and TRBJ2-1, with D possibly TRBD2 on 6 matching bases. V was trimmed by 0 bases and J by 6 bases, leaving 13 bases between them. The CDR3 extends over 15 amino acids. Germline V lookup: CDR1 SGHRS, CDR2 YFSETQ. The DNA for the CDR3 is TGCGCCAGCAGCTTGGCCCTGGACTACGCCAATGAGCAGTTCTTC. Amino acid sequence: CASSLALDYANEQFF. The complete variable domain, with remaining parts taken from reference TRBV5-1 and TRBJ2-1, reads KAGVTQTPRYLIKTRGQQVTLSCSPISGHRSVSWYQQTPGQGLQFLFEYFSETQRNKGNFPGRFSGRQFSNSRSEMNVSTLELGDSALYLCASSLALDYANEQFFGPGTRLTVL.

This chain links TRBV10-2 with TRBJ2-5; 10 bases are a match to TRBD2. Germline CDR1 WSHSY, CDR2 SAAADI. V dropped 7 bases and J dropped 5; count of bases not matched to a gene: 7. This CDR3 spans 14 amino acids. CDR3 protein: CASNQAGGLETQYF. CDR3 DNA: TGCGCCAGCAACCAAGCGGGGGGGCTGGAGACCCAGTACTTC.

CDR3 amino acids: CASRNGPGKDQPQHF. The CDR3 region has the DNA TGTGCCAGCCGAAACGGCCCGGGTAAGGATCAGCCCCAGCATTTT. The chain is built from TRBV6-6 and TRBJ1-5; D uncertain. The CDR3 sequence is 15 residues long. Germline V gene lookup returns CDR1 MNHNY and CDR2 SVGAGI (reference sequence). Trimming left V 8 bases short and J 5 bases short, with 19 bases between.

The rearrangement uses TRBV2 and TRBJ2-1; the D gene is possibly TRBD2 (6 bases). The CDR3 loop spans 11 amino acids. With 5 bases removed from V and 10 bases from J, the gap between germline ends came to 9 bases. Germline V gives CDR1 SNHLY, CDR2 FYNNEI. DNA for the CDR3: TGTGCCAGCAGTCGCCGGGGGGAGCAGTTCTTC. As protein: CASSRRGEQFF.

V usage is TRBV6-2 or TRBV6-3 and J usage is TRBJ1-2; D is uncertain. Germline-derived CDR1 and CDR2 are MNHEY and SVGEGT. The CDR3 has 14 residues. V lost 6 bases and J lost 8, with 19 bases in between. The CDR3 nucleotides read TGTGCCAGCAGCCGCACCGAAATGTGGCAGGGCTACACCTTC. As protein: CASSRTEMWQGYTF.

A word on this clone: One end of the junction does not line up with germline, which may come from a read error. The chain combines TRBV5-8 with TRBJ2-5; D is uncertain. CDR3 length equals 11 residues. Germline V CDR1 and CDR2: SGHTS, YDEGEE. The DNA for the CDR3 is TGTGCCAGCAGCTTAGAAGAGCCGCCGAACTTC. Translating it yields CASSLEEPPNF.

This rearrangement joins TRBV4-2 to TRBJ1-3; TRBD1 agrees at 8 bases. Germline V CDR1 and CDR2: LGHNA, YNFKEQ. V shed 1 base, J shed 2 bases, and the junction held 7 bases outside the gene matches. The CDR3 spans 17 residues. As DNA, the CDR3 is TGTGCCAGCAGCCAAGTGGGGCAACAGGGGGCTGGAAACACCATATATTTT. Amino acids: CASSQVGQQGAGNTIYF.

J is TRBJ2-7 and V is TRBV7-3, with 7 bases that match TRBD2. From germline, CDR1 is SGHTA and CDR2 FQGTGA. The length of the CDR3 is 15 residues. V was clipped by 1 base and J by 0 bases; unmatched bases: 3. The CDR3: CASSLNGGTSYEQYF. Here the CDR3 DNA reads TGTGCCAGCAGCTTAAACGGGGGGACCTCCTACGAGCAGTACTTC. The complete variable domain, with remaining parts taken from reference TRBV7-3 and TRBJ2-7, reads GAGVSQTPSNKVTEKGKYVELRCDPISGHTALYWYRQSLGQGPEFLIYFQGTGAADDSGLPNDRFFAVRPEGSVSTLKIQRTERGDSAVYLCASSLNGGTSYEQYFGPGTRLTVT.

The rearrangement uses TRBV5-4 and TRBJ1-2, with D hard to call. The CDR3 runs 12 residues. Germline loops: CDR1 SGHNT, CDR2 YYREEE (reference sequence). Trimming took off 4 bases at V and 3 bases at J, with 7 bases between the two ends. The CDR3 DNA reads as TGTGCCAGCAGCATACTAGACTATGGCTACACCTTC. This codes for CASSILDYGYTF.

The chain is built from TRBV14 and TRBJ2-4, with a tentative D call TRBD2 (7 bases). This CDR3 is 14 amino acids long. The germline V gene has CDR1 SGHDN and CDR2 FVKESK. Trimming took off 4 bases at V and 7 bases at J, with 14 bases between the two ends. The CDR3 loop reads CASSLRGAGNIQYF. The CDR3 DNA follows: TGTGCCAGCAGCCTACGGGGGGCGGGGAACATTCAGTACTTC.

V and J are TRBV2 and TRBJ2-1, with a possible D match to TRBD2 (6 bases). Germline CDR1 is SNHLY and CDR2 is FYNNEI. Trimming took off 6 bases at V and 4 bases at J, with 10 bases between the two ends. CDR3 length equals 13 residues. The CDR3 coding sequence is TGTGCCAGCAGCGGGACTTTTTACAATGAGCAGTTCTTC. As protein: CASSGTFYNEQFF.

V is TRBV7-3 and J is TRBJ2-2, with TRBD1 matching 7 bases. There are 15 residues in the CDR3. The trim removed 5 bases at V and 7 bases at J, leaving 10 bases unmatched. Germline V gene data show CDR1 as SGHTA and CDR2 as FQGTGA. CDR3 in amino acids: CASSVGTEALGELFF. In DNA form, the CDR3 reads TGTGCCAGCAGCGTAGGGACAGAAGCTCTCGGGGAGCTGTTTTTT.

The rearrangement links TRBV18 to TRBJ1-1; tentative D call: TRBD1 (5 bases). The CDR3 is 15 residues long. With 3 bases removed from V and 1 base from J, the gap between germline ends came to 12 bases. CDR1 is KGHSH, CDR2 LQKENI, per germline. CDR3 DNA sequence: TGTGCCAGCTCACCGGGGGGACTGTCGAACACTGAAGCTTTCTTT. Protein sequence: CASSPGGLSNTEAFF. The full variable domain, with the rest looked up from reference TRBV18 and TRBJ1-1, is NAGVMQNPRHLVRRRGQEARLRCSPMKGHSHVYWYRQLPEEGLKFMVYLQKENIIDESGMPKERFSAEFPKEGPSILRIQQVVRGDSAAYFCASSPGGLSNTEAFFGQGTRLTVV.

The J gene is TRBJ2-7, the V gene TRBV6-2 or TRBV6-3, with a possible D match to TRBD2 (5 bases). V lost 0 bases and J 6 bases, leaving 21 bases between the germline ends. Germline loops: CDR1 MNHEY, CDR2 SVGEGT. The CDR3 is 17 residues long. CDR3 nucleotide sequence: TGTGCCAGCAGTTACTCGAGTCCAAGCGGAGTGCAGAGCGAGCAGTACTTC. It encodes CASSYSSPSGVQSEQYF.

The chain couples TRBV6-6 to TRBJ2-3; 10 bases align to TRBD2. Germline CDR1 is MNHNY and CDR2 is SVGAGI (reference sequence). CDR3 length: 15 residues. V shed 2 bases and J 6 bases; nucleotides not matched to a gene: 5. The CDR3 here is CASSYVAGGGDTQYF. CDR3 DNA: TGTGCCAGCAGTTACGTAGCGGGGGGCGGGGATACGCAGTATTTT.

The chain's CDR3 is CASSLVGQSQETQYF. CDR3 nucleotide sequence: TGTGCCAGCAGCTTAGTGGGACAGAGCCAAGAGACCCAGTACTTC. V is TRBV7-2 and J is TRBJ2-5, with 7 bases lining up with TRBD1. V lost 1 base and J lost 1; bases outside the gene matches: 3. This CDR3 spans 15 amino acids. Germline V CDR1 and CDR2: SGHTA, FQGNSA. Full variable domain (missing parts from reference TRBV7-2 and TRBJ2-5): GAGVSQSPSNKVTEKGKDVELRCDPISGHTALYWYRQSLGQGLEFLIYFQGNSAPDKSGLPSDRFSAERTGGSVSTLTIQRTQQEDSAVYLCASSLVGQSQETQYFGPGTRLLVL.

The gene calls are TRBV27 and TRBJ2-7; 10 nucleotides match TRBD2. CDR3 size: 19 residues. Germline V gene lookup returns CDR1 MNHEY and CDR2 SMNVEV (reference sequence). With 6 bases clipped from V and 7 bases from J, the junction kept 24 bases outside the gene matches. The CDR3: CASSSRGAYGLAGVVEQYF. In DNA, the CDR3 is TGTGCCAGCAGCTCCAGGGGGGCCTATGGGCTAGCGGGGGTTGTAGAGCAGTACTTC.

The chain recombines TRBV11-1 with TRBJ2-2; possible D gene TRBD2, 6 bases. Trimming stripped 5 bases from V and 7 bases from J, with 20 bases between. CDR3 length equals 16 residues. Germline values: CDR1 SGHAT, CDR2 FQDESV (reference sequence). CDR3 residues: CASSILPRDWVGELFF. As DNA, the CDR3 is TGTGCCAGCAGCATACTTCCCCGGGACTGGGTCGGGGAGCTGTTTTTT. The whole variable domain, remainder taken from reference TRBV11-1 and TRBJ2-2, is EAEVAQSPRYKITEKSQAVAFWCDPISGHATLYWYRQILGQGPELLVQFQDESVVDDSQLPKDRFSAERLKGVDSTLKIQPAELGDSAMYLCASSILPRDWVGELFFGEGSRLTVL.

This chain uses TRBV25-1 with TRBJ1-3; D possibly corresponds to TRBD1 (6 bases). V was clipped by 3 bases and J by 4 bases, with 13 bases between them. The CDR3 totals 15 residues. Per the germline V gene, CDR1 is MGHDK and CDR2 is SYGVNS. CDR3 region: CASSDPGGAGNTIYF. As DNA, the CDR3 is TGTGCCAGCAGTGACCCCGGGGGGGCCGGAAACACCATATATTTT.

This sequence joins TRBV6-2 or TRBV6-3 and TRBJ2-7, with a possible D match to TRBD2 (6 bases). The CDR3 runs 14 residues. V lost 0 bases to trimming and J lost 5 bases, with 11 bases between them. In germline, CDR1 is MNHEY, CDR2 SVGEGT. CDR3 region: CASSYSRGLNEQYF. The CDR3 nucleotides are TGTGCCAGCAGTTACTCACGGGGGTTGAACGAGCAGTACTTC.

This chain joins TRBV19 and TRBJ2-1; 9 bases are shared with TRBD2. CDR1 is LNHDA and CDR2 is SQIVND in the germline V gene (reference sequence). Trimming cost V 1 base and J 5 bases; bases outside gene matches: 3. The CDR3 runs to 15 residues. The CDR3 loop reads CASSIGLAANNEQFF. The CDR3 bases are TGTGCCAGTAGTATAGGACTAGCGGCGAACAATGAGCAGTTCTTC. Full variable domain (missing parts from reference TRBV19 and TRBJ2-1): DGGITQSPKYLFRKEGQNVTLSCEQNLNHDAMYWYRQDPGQGLRLIYYSQIVNDFQKGDIAEGYSVSREKKESFPLTVTSAQKNPTAFYLCASSIGLAANNEQFFGPGTRLTVL.

This chain connects TRBV5-5 to TRBJ1-3; 7 bases are shared with TRBD1. The junction had 7 bases not matched to a gene; V was cut back by 4 bases and J by 0 bases. CDR1 is SGHKS and CDR2 is YYEKEE in the germline V gene (reference sequence). The CDR3 contains 16 residues. For the CDR3, the DNA is TGTGCCAGCAGCCGGGACAGCCTGTCCTCTGGAAACACCATATATTTT. This gives the protein CASSRDSLSSGNTIYF. The entire variable domain, with the rest obtained from reference TRBV5-5 and TRBJ1-3, is as follows: DAGVTQSPTHLIKTRGQQVTLRCSPISGHKSVSWYQQVLGQGPQFIFQYYEKEERGRGNFPDRFSARQFPNYSSELNVNALLLGDSALYLCASSRDSLSSGNTIYFGEGSWLTVV.